The 19 T cell receptor beta chains presented below share a single source sample, sequenced in a study of CD8 T cells in ankylosing spondylitis. TCRdb passed the 5' RACE reads through MiXCR, listing each CDR3 protein once. This sample has approximately 140,000 distinct CDR3 sequences, with 7% to 10% found just once. Sample: synovial fluid, either unsorted or a sorted T cell fraction (not recorded which). Receptors were obtained from a male donor with ankylosing spondylitis.

This clonotype came up a few times. The chain uses TRBV6-1 and TRBJ2-1; D is undetermined. This CDR3 region has 13 residues. Germline loops: CDR1 MNHNS, CDR2 SASEGT. The V and J ends lost 6 bases and 9 bases respectively, with 15 bases between them. This CDR3 reads CASSRDPWGEQFF. The CDR3 DNA reads as TGTGCCAGCAGCCGAGACCCCTGGGGTGAGCAGTTCTTC.

This clonotype showed up just a few times. This chain links TRBV20-1 with TRBJ2-7; possibly TRBD1 for D (7 bases). From germline, CDR1 is DFQATT and CDR2 SNEGSKA (reference sequence). V gave up 7 bases and J gave up 7 bases, with 20 bases separating them. This CDR3 spans 13 amino acids. In nucleotides, the CDR3 is TGCAGTGTTTTAGGGCAGGGGGGCGTGGAGCAGTACTTC. Translating gives CSVLGQGGVEQYF.

In this sample, this clonotype turned up many times. The chain has TRBV24-1 and TRBJ2-5, with D possibly being TRBD1 (5 bases). The germline CDR1 and CDR2 sequences are KGHDR and SFDVKD. The V end lost 2 bases, the J end lost 1 base, and 10 bases lay between the germline ends. CDR3 length equals 15 residues. This chain's CDR3 is CATSDSMGPQETQYF. As DNA, the CDR3 is TGTGCCACCAGTGATTCTATGGGGCCCCAAGAGACCCAGTACTTC.

There are many counts of this clonotype. This chain links TRBV4-3 with TRBJ1-1; 8 bases line up with TRBD1. Germline values: CDR1 LGHNA, CDR2 YSLEER. V lost 4 bases to trimming and J lost 3 bases; unmatched junction nucleotides: 4. The CDR3 sequence is 14 residues long. The CDR3 sequence is CASSRQTGDTEAFF. The DNA of the CDR3 is TGCGCCAGCAGCCGACAGACAGGGGACACTGAAGCTTTCTTT.

This clonotype was seen ten or more times. The CDR3 is CSVAGLAGGIVDGEQFF. CDR3 in DNA: TGCAGCGTCGCGGGACTAGCGGGAGGGATTGTTGATGGTGAGCAGTTCTTC. The chain couples TRBV29-1 to TRBJ2-1; TRBD2 matches 16 bases. The ends lost 6 bases at V and 9 bases at J; junction bases unmatched: 14. The CDR3 length is 17 residues. The germline V gene has CDR1 SQVTM and CDR2 ANQGSEA.

This CDR3 reads CASRDSRSGNTIYF. For the CDR3, the DNA is TGTGCCAGCAGGGACAGTCGCTCTGGAAACACCATATATTTT. The gene calls are TRBV28 and TRBJ1-3, with D perhaps TRBD1 (6 bases). This CDR3 contains 14 residues. The V gene lost 6 bases and the J gene lost 0 bases, with 9 bases spanning the gap. Germline-derived CDR1 and CDR2 are MDHEN and SYDVKM.

The sample holds many counts of this clonotype. The chain has TRBV20-1 and TRBJ1-5; a possible D gene is TRBD1 (5 bases). The V gene's germline CDR1 is DFQATT and CDR2 SNEGSKA (reference sequence). The CDR3 runs 16 residues. The V end lost 0 bases, the J end lost 1 base, and 13 bases lay between the germline ends. Written as DNA, the CDR3 is TGCAGTGCTAGAGATTCGAACGGGGCGAGCAATCAGCCCCAGCATTTT. Translation: CSARDSNGASNQPQHF.

This clonotype was seen at least ten times. The genes are TRBV12-3 or TRBV12-4 and TRBJ2-2; 7 bases fit TRBD2. V was pared by 5 bases and J by 4 bases, with 7 bases of the junction left unmatched. The CDR3 is 15 amino acids. CDR3 in amino acids: CASSLSGRATGELFF. CDR3 in DNA: TGTGCCAGCAGTCTATCGGGGAGGGCCACCGGGGAGCTGTTTTTT.

This clonotype was counted many times. The V and J genes are TRBV5-4 and TRBJ2-5, with D perhaps matching TRBD2 (5 bases). V dropped 3 bases and J dropped 5 bases, with 11 bases sitting between them. The CDR3 extends over 13 amino acids. Germline V gene sequence: CDR1 SGHNT, CDR2 YYREEE (reference sequence). The DNA of the CDR3 is TGTGCCAGCAGCTCCGGAGGTTTGGAGACCCAGTACTTC. It specifies CASSSGGLETQYF.

There are a few counts of this clonotype. The chain uses TRBV11-3 and TRBJ2-3; 9 bases fit TRBD1. The germline V gene has CDR1 SGHNT and CDR2 YENEEA. The V segment lost 3 bases and the J segment 8 bases; nucleotides outside the gene matches: 0. The CDR3 is 12 amino acids. The DNA of the CDR3 is TGTGCCAGCAGCTTGGGACAGGGTACGCAGTATTTT. Translating it yields CASSLGQGTQYF.

There are a few counts of this clonotype. The rearrangement links TRBV20-1 to TRBJ2-7, with 9 nucleotides matching TRBD1. CDR1 and CDR2 (germline): DFQATT, SNEGSKA (reference sequence). This CDR3 spans 15 amino acids. With 3 bases clipped from V and 3 bases from J, the junction kept 9 bases outside the gene matches. CDR3 region: CSARLPGTGFYEQYF. DNA of the CDR3: TGCAGTGCTAGGCTCCCCGGGACAGGGTTCTACGAGCAGTACTTC.

V is TRBV6-2 or TRBV6-3 and J is TRBJ1-2; D uncertain. Germline CDR1 is MNHEY and CDR2 is SVGEGT. Trimming shortened V by 10 bases and J by 13 bases, and 22 bases separated the two germline ends. There are 12 residues in the CDR3. CDR3 in DNA: TGTGCCACCAAAGCTCCTTCGGATACCCTCACCTTC. It encodes CATKAPSDTLTF.

This clonotype was observed many times. The CDR3 bases are TGTGCCAGCAGTTCGAACGGACAGGGGGCGACTGAAGCTTTCTTT. This encodes CASSSNGQGATEAFF. V is TRBV28 and J is TRBJ1-1; 11 nucleotides match TRBD1. The CDR3 length is 15 residues. CDR1 and CDR2 from the germline V gene are MDHEN and SYDVKM. Trimming took 4 bases from V and 5 from J; bases not matched to a gene: 6.

The V gene is TRBV12-3 or TRBV12-4, the J gene TRBJ2-7; 7 bases line up with TRBD1. The CDR3 runs to 14 residues. V lost 6 bases to trimming and J lost 1 base; unmatched junction nucleotides: 6. The CDR3: CASRPPGQSYEQYF. DNA of the CDR3: TGTGCCAGCAGGCCTCCGGGACAGTCCTACGAGCAGTACTTC.

In its sample, this clonotype was seen many times. The rearrangement joins TRBV2 to TRBJ2-7; 9 nucleotides match TRBD1. The trim removed 9 bases at V and 1 base at J, leaving 4 bases unmatched. Germline CDR1 reads SNHLY; CDR2 reads FYNNEI. The CDR3 contains 13 residues. In nucleotides, the CDR3 is TGTGCCAGGGGACAGGGAAGATCCTACGAGCAGTACTTC. This encodes CARGQGRSYEQYF.

J is TRBJ1-1 and V is TRBV2; TRBD1 is a possible D gene (6 bases). Trimming shortened V by 5 bases and J by 8 bases, and 9 bases separated the two germline ends. The CDR3 is made up of 11 amino acids. In germline, CDR1 is SNHLY, CDR2 FYNNEI. The CDR3 nucleotides are TGTGCCAGCAGTTACAGGGAAGAAGCTTTCTTT. Its translation: CASSYREEAFF.

This clonotype appeared many times. The V and J genes are TRBV20-1 and TRBJ1-2; tentatively, D is TRBD1 (5 bases). The CDR3 has 13 residues. Trimming removed 4 bases at V and 4 bases at J, with 13 bases between. Germline CDR1 reads DFQATT; CDR2 reads SNEGSKA (reference sequence). The CDR3 reads CSATPGGGYGYTF. CDR3 DNA sequence: TGCAGTGCTACCCCCGGGGGGGGCTATGGCTACACCTTC.

This clonotype has just a few counts. The rearrangement uses TRBV29-1 and TRBJ2-3, with D maybe TRBD2 (6 bases). Trimming shortened V by 2 bases and J by 6 bases, and 15 bases separated the two germline ends. There are 14 residues in the CDR3. Germline assignment: CDR1 SQVTM and CDR2 ANQGSEA. The CDR3 DNA follows: TGCAGCGTTGAACCCGGCGGGGCTGGGGATACGCAGTATTTT. This codes for CSVEPGGAGDTQYF.

The V and J genes are TRBV5-1 and TRBJ2-5; 10 bases fit TRBD2. With V trimmed by 0 bases and J by 3 bases, 2 bases remained unmatched. The CDR3 is made up of 15 amino acids. Germline V gene sequence: CDR1 SGHRS, CDR2 YFSETQ. In nucleotides, the CDR3 is TGCGCCAGCAGCTTGGAGCTAGCGGGAGAAGAGACCCAGTACTTC. Translating gives CASSLELAGEETQYF. Filled out from reference TRBV5-1 and TRBJ2-5, the complete variable domain reads KAGVTQTPRYLIKTRGQQVTLSCSPISGHRSVSWYQQTPGQGLQFLFEYFSETQRNKGNFPGRFSGRQFSNSRSEMNVSTLELGDSALYLCASSLELAGEETQYFGPGTRLLVL.